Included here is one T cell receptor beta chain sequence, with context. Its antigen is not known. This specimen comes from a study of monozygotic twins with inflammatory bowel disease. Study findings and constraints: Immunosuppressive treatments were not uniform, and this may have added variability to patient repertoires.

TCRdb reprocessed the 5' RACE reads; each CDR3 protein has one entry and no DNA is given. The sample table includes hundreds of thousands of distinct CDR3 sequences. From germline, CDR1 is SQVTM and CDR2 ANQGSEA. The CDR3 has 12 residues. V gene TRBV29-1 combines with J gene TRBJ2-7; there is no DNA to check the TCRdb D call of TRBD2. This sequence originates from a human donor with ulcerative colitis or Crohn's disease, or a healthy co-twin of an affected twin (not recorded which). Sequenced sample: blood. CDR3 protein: CSVRRDTYEQYF.